This entry is about one T cell receptor beta chain. CDR1 and CDR2 from the germline V gene are WSHSY and SAAADI. The CDR3 extends over 13 amino acids. The ends were cut back, 6 bases at V and 6 bases at J, with 13 bases in the middle. This sample is part of a study of blood T cell repertoires in COVID-19. Per the original methods: Researchers report that nucleated cell counts were estimated from reference gene primer amplification. Sequenced by immunoSEQ multiplex PCR; TCRdb stores in-frame clones only, minus some. V, J and clone size were drawn from that table, and D and trimming were deduced from the DNA. The sample gives tens of thousands of clones, around 90% of which show up once; over 5% is in the top ten.

The source material was peripheral blood. This chain links TRBV10-2 with TRBJ2-3; D may be TRBD1 (6 bases). The origin of this receptor is a man between 60 and 70 years old with COVID-19, enrolled during active disease. CDR3 sequence reads: CASSITRGDTQYF. The CDR3 nucleotides read TGCGCCAGCAGCATTACTAGGGGGGATACGCAGTATTTT.